This record covers a single T cell receptor beta chain. This sample is drawn from a study of blood T cell repertoires in COVID-19. Study-level background: Samples of COVID-19 (acute and convalescent) were obtained from the United States, Italy and Spain. T cells, B-cell-depleted T cells, or PBMCs provided the cDNA or gDNA that served as material.

Germline lookup yields CDR1 SGHNT and CDR2 YYREEE (reference sequence). Deletions cut 1 base from V and 0 bases from J, with 7 bases between. This CDR3 region has 14 residues. In the source study's methods: For nucleated cells, counts were estimated from reference gene primer amplification. TCRdb keeps only in-frame clones here, not all; method: immunoSEQ multiplex PCR. That table furnishes V, J and clone size, whereas the DNA furnished D and trimming. The sample lists 250,000 to 350,000 clones; over 80% were seen once. The clonotype originates from a woman aged 45-65 years with active or convalescent COVID-19. Sequenced sample: peripheral blood. This sequence joins TRBV5-4 and TRBJ1-1; D gene unclear. The DNA for the CDR3 is TGTGCCAGCAGCTTGCCGTCGTTGAACACTGAAGCTTTCTTT. It translates to CASSLPSLNTEAFF.